Listed here are 10 T cell receptor beta chains from one sample, sequenced in a study of shared clonotypes between healthy human individuals. Repertoires were generated with immunoSEQ multiplex PCR, while TCRdb's copy carries only in-frame clones and drops some. The sample records more than 550,000 clones, 90% to 95% being singletons. Naive CD8 populations comprised CD45RO-negative cells positively selected for CCR7, excluding terminally differentiated effector memory CD45RA+ cells. The sample taken for sequencing was naive CD8+ T cells sorted from blood. The source is a man aged 30 to 45 in good health.

The gene calls are TRBV7-6 and TRBJ1-1, with no clear D. Germline V lookup: CDR1 SGHVS, CDR2 FNYEAQ. Between the trimmed V and J ends, which lost 2 bases and 3 bases, there was a span of 7 bases. The CDR3 extends over 13 amino acids. DNA for the CDR3: TGTGCCAGCAGCTTATGGCAGGACACTGAAGCTTTCTTT. Translating gives CASSLWQDTEAFF.

The chain joins TRBV7-3 to TRBJ2-5; D is undetermined. This CDR3 has 15 amino acids. The V end lost 1 base, the J end lost 4 bases, and 13 bases lay between the germline ends. Germline loops: CDR1 SGHTA, CDR2 FQGTGA. The CDR3 loop reads CASSLSGRTRETQYF. For the CDR3, the DNA is TGTGCCAGCAGCTTAAGTGGCAGAACCCGAGAGACCCAGTACTTC.

As DNA, the CDR3 is TGTGCCAGCAGCCCCTCTGGGGCCTACGAGCAGTACTTC. As protein: CASSPSGAYEQYF. The chain carries TRBV7-9 and TRBJ2-7; D is undetermined. Between the trimmed V and J ends, which lost 5 bases and 2 bases, there was a span of 10 bases. The V gene's germline CDR1 is SEHNR and CDR2 FQNEAQ (reference sequence). This CDR3 comprises 13 residues.

The V call is TRBV11-2, the J call TRBJ2-5; the D gene is possibly TRBD1 (6 bases). The germline CDR1 and CDR2 sequences are SGHAT and FQNNGV. This CDR3 is 13 amino acids long. Trimming took 2 bases from V and 4 from J, leaving 8 bases between them. Here the CDR3 reads CASSLYRVETQYF. As DNA, the CDR3 is TGTGCCAGCAGCTTATACAGGGTAGAGACCCAGTACTTC.

The rearrangement joins TRBV4-3 to TRBJ2-2; no reliable D call. In germline, CDR1 is LGHNA, CDR2 YSLEER. The CDR3 length is 15 residues. V shed 1 base and J shed 2 bases, with 8 bases lying between them. CDR3 sequence (DNA): TGCGCCAGCAGCCAAGGACTGATAAACACCGGGGAGCTGTTTTTT. This codes for CASSQGLINTGELFF.

The rearrangement uses TRBV4-1 and TRBJ2-2; 7 bases agree with TRBD1. This CDR3 spans 14 amino acids. CDR1 and CDR2 (germline): MGHRA, YSYEKL. The junction had 4 bases not matched to a gene; V was cut back by 3 bases and J by 6 bases. This chain's CDR3 is CASSHPTGSGELFF. The CDR3 region has the DNA TGCGCCAGCAGCCACCCGACAGGGTCCGGGGAGCTGTTTTTT.

This chain links TRBV15 with TRBJ2-2; 12 bases map to TRBD2. Looked up from germline, CDR1 is LNHNV and CDR2 is YYDKDF (reference sequence). CDR3 length: 16 amino acids. The ends lost 5 bases at V and 6 bases at J; junction bases unmatched: 7. CDR3 loop: CATSGLAGQRAGELFF. The DNA of the CDR3 is TGTGCCACCAGCGGACTAGCGGGACAGAGGGCCGGGGAGCTGTTTTTT.

This clone was detected only once. The genes are TRBV28 and TRBJ2-3; D is ambiguous. Looked up from germline, CDR1 is MDHEN and CDR2 is SYDVKM. There are 16 residues in the CDR3. Trimming stripped 5 bases from V and 2 bases from J, with 17 bases between. The CDR3 sequence is CASSPQWGVDTDTQYF. CDR3 DNA: TGTGCCAGCAGTCCCCAGTGGGGTGTTGACACAGATACGCAGTATTTT.

V usage is TRBV15 and J usage is TRBJ2-3; TRBD2 aligns across 8 bases. V shed 0 bases, J shed 0 bases, and the junction held 8 bases outside the gene matches. This CDR3 contains 18 residues. Germline V gene data show CDR1 as LNHNV and CDR2 as YYDKDF (reference sequence). DNA for the CDR3: TGTGCCACCAGCAGAGATCTGGGAAGCGGGAGCAGCACAGATACGCAGTATTTT. Translation: CATSRDLGSGSSTDTQYF.

The rearrangement links TRBV7-9 to TRBJ2-4; 7 bases are shared with TRBD2. The CDR3 has 17 residues. The J segment lost 3 bases and the V segment lost 1 base, leaving 9 bases of the junction unmatched. The V gene's germline CDR1 is SEHNR and CDR2 FQNEAQ (reference sequence). The CDR3 coding sequence is TGTGCCAGCAGCTTAGAAGTTTCGGGAGGAGTCAAAAACATTCAGTACTTC. This sequence encodes CASSLEVSGGVKNIQYF.